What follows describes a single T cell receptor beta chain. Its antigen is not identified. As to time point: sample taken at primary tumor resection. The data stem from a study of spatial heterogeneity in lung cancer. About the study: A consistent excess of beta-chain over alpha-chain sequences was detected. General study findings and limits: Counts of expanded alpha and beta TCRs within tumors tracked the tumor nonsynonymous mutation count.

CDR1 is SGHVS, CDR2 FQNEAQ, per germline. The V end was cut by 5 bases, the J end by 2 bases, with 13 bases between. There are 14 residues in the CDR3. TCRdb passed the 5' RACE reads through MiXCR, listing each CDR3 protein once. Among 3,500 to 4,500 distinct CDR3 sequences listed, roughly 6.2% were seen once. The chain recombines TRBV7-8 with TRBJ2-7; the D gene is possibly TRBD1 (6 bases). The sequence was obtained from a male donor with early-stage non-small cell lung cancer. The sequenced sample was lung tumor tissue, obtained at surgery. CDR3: CASSQQGMTYEQYF. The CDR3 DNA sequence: TGTGCCAGCAGCCAACAGGGAATGACCTACGAGCAGTACTTC.